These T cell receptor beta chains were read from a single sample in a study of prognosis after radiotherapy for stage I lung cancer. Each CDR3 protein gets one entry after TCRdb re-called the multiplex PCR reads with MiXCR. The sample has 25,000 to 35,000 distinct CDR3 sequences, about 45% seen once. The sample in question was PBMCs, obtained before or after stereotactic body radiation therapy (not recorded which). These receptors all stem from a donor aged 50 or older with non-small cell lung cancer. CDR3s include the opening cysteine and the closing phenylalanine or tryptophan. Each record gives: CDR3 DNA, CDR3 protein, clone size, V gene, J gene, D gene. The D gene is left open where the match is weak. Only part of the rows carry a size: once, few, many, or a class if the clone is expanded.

cdr3_nt: TGCAGTGCTAGAGGGCTAGCGGGAGTCTATCGCACAGATACGCAGTATTTT
cdr3_aa: CSARGLAGVYRTDTQYF
clone_size: .
v_call: TRBV20-1
j_call: TRBJ2-3
d_call: TRBD2

cdr3_nt: TGTGCCAGCACCTTACCGGGACAGGGAGCCGCAACTAATGAAAAACTGTTTTTT
cdr3_aa: CASTLPGQGAATNEKLFF
clone_size: many
v_call: TRBV6-7
j_call: TRBJ1-4
d_call: TRBD1

cdr3_nt: TGTGCCACGCGTCGTGGGGACAGCGGCATTCAGTACTTC
cdr3_aa: CATRRGDSGIQYF
clone_size: many
v_call: TRBV7-9
j_call: TRBJ2-4
d_call: TRBD1

cdr3_nt: TGTGCCAGCTCACCACTTTCCGGGACTTCTGGAAACACCATATATTTT
cdr3_aa: CASSPLSGTSGNTIYF
clone_size: many
v_call: TRBV18
j_call: TRBJ1-3
d_call: .

cdr3_nt: TGCGCCAGCAGCACCCAATCCGGGACAGCTGGAAACACCATATATTTT
cdr3_aa: CASSTQSGTAGNTIYF
clone_size: many
v_call: TRBV5-1
j_call: TRBJ1-3
d_call: TRBD1

cdr3_nt: TGTGCCAGCAGGGAGAAGGGACAGCCTAACTATAGCTACACCTTC
cdr3_aa: CASREKGQPNYSYTF
clone_size: .
v_call: TRBV27
j_call: TRBJ1-2
d_call: TRBD1

cdr3_nt: TGTGCCAGTACGACAGGGGGTGACTCTGGAAACACCATATATTTT
cdr3_aa: CASTTGGDSGNTIYF
clone_size: many
v_call: TRBV19
j_call: TRBJ1-3
d_call: TRBD1

cdr3_nt: TGTGCCATCAGTGACGGTGGGGAGGAGCAGTACTTC
cdr3_aa: CAISDGGEEQYF
clone_size: many
v_call: TRBV10-3
j_call: TRBJ2-7
d_call: .

cdr3_nt: TGTGCCAGTAACAACAGCGGGAGGGCCGGTTACAATGAGCAGTTCTTC
cdr3_aa: CASNNSGRAGYNEQFF
clone_size: .
v_call: TRBV19
j_call: TRBJ2-1
d_call: TRBD2

cdr3_nt: TGCAGTGCTAGTATCAATTTCGGGACAGTCCCCTGGGAGCTGTTTTTT
cdr3_aa: CSASINFGTVPWELFF
clone_size: many
v_call: TRBV20-1
j_call: TRBJ2-2
d_call: TRBD1

cdr3_nt: TGTGCCAGCAGCGTAGCGGGGGGCTCGTCTGGGGCCAACGTCCTGACTTTC
cdr3_aa: CASSVAGGSSGANVLTF
clone_size: many
v_call: TRBV9
j_call: TRBJ2-6
d_call: .

cdr3_nt: TGTGCCAGCAGGACACAGGGGACCACCGGGGAGCTGTTTTTT
cdr3_aa: CASRTQGTTGELFF
clone_size: many
v_call: TRBV6-1
j_call: TRBJ2-2
d_call: TRBD1

cdr3_nt: TGTGCCAGCAGCGTACTACAGGGGCTCGGAAACACCATATATTTT
cdr3_aa: CASSVLQGLGNTIYF
clone_size: .
v_call: TRBV11-3
j_call: TRBJ1-3
d_call: TRBD1

cdr3_nt: TGTGCCAGCAGGACCCGACAGGGGTTCAATTCGGACACCGGTGAGCTGTTTTTT
cdr3_aa: CASRTRQGFNSDTGELFF
clone_size: .
v_call: TRBV6-1
j_call: TRBJ2-2
d_call: TRBD1

cdr3_nt: TGTGCCAGCAGCAATCTTCAGATAGGCGGAGTAACCGGGGAGCTGTTTTTT
cdr3_aa: CASSNLQIGGVTGELFF
clone_size: many
v_call: TRBV5-8
j_call: TRBJ2-2
d_call: .

cdr3_nt: TGTGCCAGCAGTCGGGGTTTTACCGGGGAGCTGTTTTTT
cdr3_aa: CASSRGFTGELFF
clone_size: .
v_call: TRBV27
j_call: TRBJ2-2
d_call: .

cdr3_nt: TGTGCCAGCAGTGAAGGCTGGCAGACCTACGAGCAGTACTTC
cdr3_aa: CASSEGWQTYEQYF
clone_size: .
v_call: TRBV2
j_call: TRBJ2-7
d_call: .

cdr3_nt: TGTGCCAGCAGTTCAGGGGGTTCACCCCTCCACTTT
cdr3_aa: CASSSGGSPLHF
clone_size: medium-sized
v_call: TRBV2
j_call: TRBJ1-6
d_call: TRBD1

cdr3_nt: TGCAGTGCCCAGGGACTAACCCTCTCCTACGAGCAGTACTTC
cdr3_aa: CSAQGLTLSYEQYF
clone_size: many
v_call: TRBV20-1
j_call: TRBJ2-7
d_call: TRBD2

cdr3_nt: TGTGCCAGCAGTTTACAAGCGGGGGGGGTTTTTGAGCAGTTCTTC
cdr3_aa: CASSLQAGGVFEQFF
clone_size: many
v_call: TRBV12-3/TRBV12-4
j_call: TRBJ2-1
d_call: TRBD2

cdr3_nt: TGTGCCAGCAGTGTAGACAGGGGCCGGGGCGTGGAGCTGTTTTTT
cdr3_aa: CASSVDRGRGVELFF
clone_size: .
v_call: TRBV7-3
j_call: TRBJ2-2
d_call: TRBD1

cdr3_nt: TGTGCCAGCAGCTACACCCTTAGCGGGAGGGGGAACATTCAGTACTTC
cdr3_aa: CASSYTLSGRGNIQYF
clone_size: many
v_call: TRBV2
j_call: TRBJ2-4
d_call: TRBD2